Following are 17 T cell receptor beta chains from one sample sequenced in a study of cytomegalovirus exposure and HLA in healthy donors. Both 60 Vbeta primers and 13 Jbeta primers went into the PCR. Sequencing was performed with immunoSEQ multiplex PCR; in TCRdb, only in-frame clones are kept and a portion is missing. The specimen's table records roughly 57,000 clones. Sequencing was done on a sample of PBMCs. The source is a young man in good health and CMV-seropositive.

The rearrangement joins TRBV2 to TRBJ2-5, with D maybe TRBD1 (6 bases). Between the trimmed V and J ends, which lost 6 bases and 3 bases, there was a span of 11 bases. CDR3 length equals 13 residues. CDR1 is SNHLY and CDR2 is FYNNEI in the germline V gene. DNA for the CDR3: TGTGCCAGCAGCGGGACACTAAAAGAGACCCAGTACTTC. Translating it yields CASSGTLKETQYF.

The gene calls are TRBV18 and TRBJ1-1; D is uncertain. V lost 3 bases and J lost 6, with 8 bases in between. This CDR3 comprises 12 residues. Germline lookup yields CDR1 KGHSH and CDR2 LQKENI. CDR3 coding DNA: TGTGCCAGCTCACCCAGAAGATCTGAAGCTTTCTTT. It codes for CASSPRRSEAFF.

This rearrangement joins TRBV5-4 to TRBJ2-1; 11 bases are shared with TRBD2. CDR1 and CDR2 from the germline V gene are SGHNT and YYREEE (reference sequence). The CDR3 spans 20 residues. Trimming removed 1 base from V and 0 bases from J; junction bases left unmatched: 12. This chain's CDR3 is CASSLPPPYSGRASYNEQFF. The CDR3 bases are TGTGCCAGCAGCTTGCCTCCACCTTATAGCGGGAGGGCCTCCTACAATGAGCAGTTCTTC.

The genes are TRBV19 and TRBJ2-7, with 10 bases that match TRBD1. Germline CDR1 reads LNHDA; CDR2 reads SQIVND (reference sequence). Unmatched junction bases numbered 7, after V lost 5 bases and J lost 3 bases. The CDR3 is made up of 15 amino acids. The CDR3 DNA reads TGTGCCAGTAGTCCCCGGGACAGGGGCGTCTACGAGCAGTACTTC. The encoded protein is CASSPRDRGVYEQYF.

CDR3 nucleotide sequence: TGTGCCAGCAGATCCGGGACAGGGATCTACGAGCAGTACTTC. Amino acids: CASRSGTGIYEQYF. This chain uses TRBV27 with TRBJ2-5, with 9 bases matching TRBD1. The DNA matches TRBJ2-7 better at its end, which makes the J call doubtful. The CDR3 is made up of 14 amino acids. Germline V lookup: CDR1 MNHEY, CDR2 SMNVEV (reference sequence).

This chain connects TRBV5-6 to TRBJ2-3; D unresolved. V lost 0 bases and J lost 4, with 9 bases in between. Germline lookup yields CDR1 SGHDT and CDR2 YYEEEE. This CDR3 comprises 14 residues. CDR3 coding DNA: TGTGCCAGCAGCTTGGTTACAGCCTCAGATACGCAGTATTTT. It yields the protein CASSLVTASDTQYF.

V gene TRBV4-1 combines with J gene TRBJ2-7; 8 bases match TRBD1. This CDR3 comprises 17 residues. V shed 4 bases, J shed 2 bases, and the junction held 13 bases outside the gene matches. Per germline, CDR1 MGHRA and CDR2 YSYEKL. CDR3 protein: CASSRAPGTGQAYEQYF. CDR3 nucleotide sequence: TGCGCCAGCAGCCGCGCCCCGGGGACAGGCCAGGCCTACGAGCAGTACTTC.

The rearrangement uses TRBV2 and TRBJ2-5, with unresolved D. The CDR3 has 11 amino acids. Germline V CDR1 and CDR2: SNHLY, FYNNEI. With 3 bases removed from V and 5 bases from J, the gap between germline ends came to 4 bases. The CDR3 DNA follows: TGTGCCAGCAGTGAGTCGGAGACCCAGTACTTC. Amino acids: CASSESETQYF.

The J gene is TRBJ2-1, the V gene TRBV5-1; 8 bases fit TRBD2. CDR3 length equals 16 residues. V lost 0 bases to trimming and J lost 2 bases; unmatched junction nucleotides: 4. Germline CDR1 and CDR2: SGHRS and YFSETQ. Written as DNA, the CDR3 is TGCGCCAGCAGCTTGGTGCGGGGACTAGCCTACAATGAGCAGTTCTTC. Translated: CASSLVRGLAYNEQFF.

J is TRBJ1-2 and V is TRBV2; 8 positions agree with TRBD1. Per the germline V gene, CDR1 is SNHLY and CDR2 is FYNNEI. This CDR3 is 15 amino acids long. V lost 11 bases and J lost 1; bases outside the gene matches: 12. CDR3 sequence (DNA): TGTGCCGTGCTACGACAGGGGTGGGTTAACTATGGCTACACCTTC. This encodes CAVLRQGWVNYGYTF.

The chain joins TRBV7-6 to TRBJ2-7, with D possibly being TRBD2 (6 bases). Trimming left V 3 bases short and J 3 bases short, with 9 bases between. Germline CDR1 SGHVS, CDR2 FNYEAQ. The CDR3 consists of 13 residues. DNA for the CDR3: TGTGCCAGCAGCTTCGGGACTCTCTACGAGCAGTACTTC. Protein sequence: CASSFGTLYEQYF.

J is TRBJ1-3 and V is TRBV27, with D unclear. Trimming removed 2 bases from V and 0 bases from J, with 5 bases in between. The CDR3 spans 14 residues. CDR1 and CDR2 (germline): MNHEY, SMNVEV (reference sequence). DNA for the CDR3: TGTGCCAGCAGTTTAGACAACTCTGGAAACACCATATATTTT. Residues: CASSLDNSGNTIYF.

The chain links TRBV27 to TRBJ2-7, with TRBD2 as a possible D gene (5 bases). Trimming took 2 bases from V and 1 from J, leaving 6 bases between them. Germline V lookup: CDR1 MNHEY, CDR2 SMNVEV (reference sequence). This CDR3 has 13 amino acids. CDR3 sequence: CASSLGRSYEQYF. The CDR3 region has the DNA TGTGCCAGCAGTTTAGGGAGATCCTACGAGCAGTACTTC.

This chain uses TRBV11-2 with TRBJ1-6; TRBD1 matches 9 bases. CDR3 length: 14 residues. Germline V gene sequence: CDR1 SGHAT, CDR2 FQNNGV. After removal of 6 bases from V and 9 bases from J, the junction contained 6 bases not matched to a gene. CDR3 in DNA: TGTGCCAGCAGTTCGGACAGGGGTGGTTCACCCCTCCACTTT. This translates into CASSSDRGGSPLHF. The entire variable domain, with the rest obtained from reference TRBV11-2 and TRBJ1-6, is as follows: EAGVAQSPRYKIIEKRQSVAFWCNPISGHATLYWYQQILGQGPKLLIQFQNNGVVDDSQLPKDRFSAERLKGVDSTLKIQPAKLEDSAVYLCASSSDRGGSPLHFGNGTRLTVT.

This chain links TRBV5-4 with TRBJ2-5, with 9 bases matching TRBD2. The J call may not be correct, given that the DNA end is closer to TRBJ2-7. There are 17 residues in the CDR3. Germline loops: CDR1 SGHNT, CDR2 YYREEE (reference sequence). The DNA of the CDR3 is TGTGCCAGCACCGGGAGGAGTAGAGCGGGAGGTACCCACGAGCAGTACTTC. Its protein is CASTGRSRAGGTHEQYF.

The rearrangement uses TRBV7-3 and TRBJ2-1, with 12 nucleotides matching TRBD2. Unmatched junction bases numbered 4, after V lost 1 base and J lost 6 bases. Germline assignment: CDR1 SGHTA and CDR2 FQGTGA. The CDR3 has 16 amino acids. CDR3 sequence reads: CASSLIGTSGFNEQFF. The CDR3 DNA reads as TGTGCCAGCAGCTTAATCGGGACTAGCGGGTTCAATGAGCAGTTCTTC.

This chain connects TRBV30 to TRBJ2-1; no reliable D call. Germline V gene lookup returns CDR1 GTSNPN and CDR2 SVGIG (reference sequence). The CDR3 extends over 11 amino acids. V lost 2 bases and J 8 bases, leaving 7 bases between the germline ends. The CDR3 DNA reads TGTGCCTGGAGTCCCCGGGATGAGCAGTTCTTC. This translates into CAWSPRDEQFF.